These 23 T cell receptor beta chains share one sample of origin, sequenced in a study of T-cell memory formation after mild COVID-19. TCRdb independently ran MiXCR on the 5' RACE reads; one entry per CDR3 protein. The repertoire holds roughly 310,000 distinct CDR3 sequences, with about a sixth as singletons. Sequencing was performed on PBMCs or a T cell subset sorted from them (not recorded which). Receptor source: a man in his late teens or twenties who had mild COVID-19 (a few samples of this study predate the infection). Cell type and time point are not known.

This clonotype turned up a few times. The chain carries TRBV7-3 and TRBJ2-1; 8 positions agree with TRBD2. This CDR3 has 16 amino acids. V shed 5 bases and J 7 bases; nucleotides not matched to a gene: 13. Germline V gene lookup returns CDR1 SGHTA and CDR2 FQGTGA. The CDR3 reads CASSPKPGLDLNEQFF. CDR3 nucleotide sequence: TGTGCCAGCAGCCCCAAACCGGGACTAGACCTAAATGAGCAGTTCTTC.

This chain joins TRBV29-1 and TRBJ2-2; 8 bases are a match to TRBD1. The V segment lost 0 bases and the J segment 7 bases; nucleotides outside the gene matches: 10. In germline, CDR1 is SQVTM, CDR2 ANQGSEA. The CDR3 covers 16 residues. The CDR3 DNA follows: TGCAGCGTTGAAGATCGGAGGCAGGGGGCGAACGGGGAGCTGTTTTTT. Translating gives CSVEDRRQGANGELFF.

The sample holds a few counts of this clonotype. CDR3 protein: CASSQTGYSPLHF. The CDR3 nucleotides are TGTGCCAGCAGCCAGACGGGGTATTCACCCCTCCACTTT. J is TRBJ1-6 and V is TRBV7-9; D unclear. This CDR3 has 13 amino acids. Germline V gives CDR1 SEHNR, CDR2 FQNEAQ (reference sequence). V was shortened by 5 bases and J by 8 bases, with 10 bases between the two germline ends.

This clonotype was seen ten or more times. The rearrangement uses TRBV28 and TRBJ2-3, with D perhaps TRBD1 (6 bases). Germline loops: CDR1 MDHEN, CDR2 SYDVKM. CDR3 size: 12 residues. The V end lost 10 bases, the J end lost 7 bases, and 15 bases lay between the germline ends. CDR3 amino acids: CATRYRAHTQYF. The CDR3 DNA is TGTGCCACCAGGTACAGGGCGCATACGCAGTATTTT.

The V call is TRBV5-6, the J call TRBJ2-5, with TRBD1 identical over 7 bases. Trimming at V came to 1 base and at J to 2 bases, leaving 8 bases not matched to a gene. CDR1 and CDR2 (germline): SGHDT, YYEEEE. The CDR3 is 16 amino acids. In DNA form, the CDR3 reads TGTGCCAGCAGCTTGCTTGAGGGGGCCGGTCAAGAGACCCAGTACTTC. It encodes CASSLLEGAGQETQYF.

This clonotype came up many times. The V gene is TRBV4-2, the J gene TRBJ2-1, with D hard to call. CDR3 length: 16 amino acids. V lost 0 bases to trimming and J lost 2 bases, with 11 bases between them. Germline V gives CDR1 LGHNA, CDR2 YNFKEQ. This CDR3 reads CASSQDSLVTYNEQFF. The DNA of the CDR3 is TGTGCCAGCAGCCAAGATTCCTTAGTTACCTACAATGAGCAGTTCTTC.

In its sample, this clonotype was seen many times. The chain joins TRBV6-5 to TRBJ2-5, with D maybe TRBD1 (5 bases). CDR1 and CDR2 from the germline V gene are MNHEY and SVGAGI. CDR3 size: 14 residues. Trimming took off 1 base at V and 5 bases at J, with 11 bases between the two ends. This CDR3 reads CASSYLGLGETQYF. The CDR3 DNA follows: TGTGCCAGCAGTTACTTGGGGCTGGGGGAGACCCAGTACTTC.

This clonotype appeared a few times. The chain carries TRBV10-2 and TRBJ2-7, with D perhaps matching TRBD1 or TRBD2 (5 bases each). CDR3 length: 14 amino acids. Per germline, CDR1 WSHSY and CDR2 SAAADI. Trimming stripped 6 bases from V and 6 bases from J, with 18 bases between. The CDR3 loop reads CASRGEVRTAEQYF. CDR3 DNA: TGCGCCAGCAGGGGGGAAGTGCGGACCGCCGAGCAGTACTTC.

J is TRBJ2-2 and V is TRBV11-2, with D perhaps matching TRBD1 (6 bases). Germline CDR1 reads SGHAT; CDR2 reads FQNNGV. The CDR3 is made up of 12 amino acids. V lost 5 bases, J lost 11 bases, and 12 bases lay in between. The CDR3: CASSEYGGELFF. CDR3 nucleotide sequence: TGTGCCAGCAGCGAGTATGGGGGCGAGCTGTTTTTT.

This clonotype occurred a few times. V and J are TRBV18 and TRBJ2-4; D uncertain. This CDR3 has 13 amino acids. V gave up 3 bases and J gave up 6 bases, with 9 bases separating them. Per germline, CDR1 KGHSH and CDR2 LQKENI. CDR3 amino acids: CASSPGQINIQYF. Written as DNA, the CDR3 is TGTGCCAGCTCACCTGGGCAGATAAACATTCAGTACTTC.

The chain carries TRBV5-1 and TRBJ1-6; unclear D gene. V gave up 3 bases and J gave up 5 bases, with 15 bases separating them. Germline CDR1 SGHRS, CDR2 YFSETQ. The CDR3 covers 16 residues. DNA for the CDR3: TGCGCCAGCAGCTACACCCGCGGGAAGGATAATTCACCCCTCCACTTT. Its translation: CASSYTRGKDNSPLHF.

Ten or more counts support this clonotype. V is TRBV5-1 and J is TRBJ2-7, with a tentative D call TRBD1 (5 bases). V was shortened by 6 bases and J by 5 bases, with 12 bases between the two germline ends. The CDR3 covers 12 residues. Germline assignment: CDR1 SGHRS and CDR2 YFSETQ. DNA of the CDR3: TGCGCCAGCACGGACGGACACAACGAGCAGTACTTC. This codes for CASTDGHNEQYF.

A few counts support this clonotype. This sequence joins TRBV3-1 and TRBJ1-1; D perhaps matches TRBD1 (5 bases). The germline V and J ends were trimmed by 4 bases and 6 bases, with 12 bases remaining between them. The CDR3 spans 13 residues. CDR1 LGHDT and CDR2 YNNKEL come from the germline V gene (reference sequence). The CDR3 DNA reads as TGTGCCAGCAGCCTTCTCGGGGGGGCTGAAGCTTTCTTT. It translates to CASSLLGGAEAFF. Using reference TRBV3-1 and TRBJ1-1 for the parts outside the CDR3, the full variable domain is DTAVSQTPKYLVTQMGNDKSIKCEQNLGHDTMYWYKQDSKKFLKIMFSYNNKELIINETVPNRFSPKSPDKAHLNLHINSLELGDSAVYFCASSLLGGAEAFFGQGTRLTVV.

The V gene is TRBV7-9, the J gene TRBJ2-3; D is perhaps TRBD1 (6 bases). The V gene's germline CDR1 is SEHNR and CDR2 FQNEAQ (reference sequence). The V end lost 6 bases, the J end lost 3 bases, and 10 bases lay between the germline ends. The CDR3 extends over 13 amino acids. CDR3: CASRYTGTDTQYF. CDR3 nucleotides: TGTGCCAGCAGGTATACAGGGACAGATACGCAGTATTTT.

The rearrangement links TRBV6-5 to TRBJ1-6, with TRBD1 as a possible D gene (6 bases). Per germline, CDR1 MNHEY and CDR2 SVGAGI. Trimming took 7 bases from V and 7 from J, leaving 20 bases between them. The CDR3 sequence is 16 residues long. The chain's CDR3 is CASKRRGGAGNSPLHF. DNA for the CDR3: TGTGCCAGCAAAAGGAGAGGGGGTGCTGGGAATTCACCCCTCCACTTT.

V and J are TRBV9 and TRBJ1-1, with D tentatively TRBD1 (6 bases). The germline CDR1 and CDR2 sequences are SGDLS and YYNGEE. V shed 0 bases and J shed 10 bases, with 16 bases lying between them. The CDR3 consists of 14 residues. The CDR3: CASSVEPGAQSAFF. CDR3 DNA: TGTGCCAGCAGCGTAGAACCAGGGGCCCAGTCAGCTTTCTTT.

This clonotype was observed a few times. The chain is built from TRBV12-3 or TRBV12-4 and TRBJ1-3; no firm D call. The CDR3 runs 14 residues. V was cut by 8 bases and J by 0 bases, with 11 bases left in between. The CDR3 reads CASGLWSSGNTIYF. CDR3 bases: TGTGCCAGCGGTCTATGGAGCTCTGGAAACACCATATATTTT.

This clonotype occurred a few times. This sequence joins TRBV25-1 and TRBJ2-7; TRBD1 matches at 7 bases. The CDR3 length is 16 residues. CDR1 is MGHDK and CDR2 is SYGVNS in the germline V gene. V lost 4 bases to trimming and J lost 0 bases; unmatched junction nucleotides: 9. The CDR3 coding sequence is TGTGCCAGCAGTGCACCCGGGACAGTGAACTCCTACGAGCAGTACTTC. The encoded protein is CASSAPGTVNSYEQYF.

This clonotype was counted only a few times. The chain combines TRBV29-1 with TRBJ1-1; D is undetermined. This CDR3 comprises 13 residues. Germline values: CDR1 SQVTM, CDR2 ANQGSEA. The V gene lost 7 bases and the J gene lost 2 bases, with 14 bases spanning the gap. CDR3 bases: TGCAGCGGGTCCGGGGAGGATAACACTGAAGCTTTCTTT. It encodes CSGSGEDNTEAFF.

V gene TRBV20-1 combines with J gene TRBJ2-5; 12 bases are a match to TRBD2. V trimming: 3 bases; J trimming: 1 base; junction bases outside the gene matches: 6. The CDR3 is made up of 16 amino acids. CDR1 DFQATT and CDR2 SNEGSKA come from the germline V gene (reference sequence). The CDR3 region is CSARSASGGAQETQYF. CDR3 bases: TGCAGTGCTAGGTCGGCTAGCGGGGGGGCCCAAGAGACCCAGTACTTC.

This CDR3 reads CRGLAGYEQYF. CDR3 coding DNA: TGCAGAGGACTAGCGGGCTACGAGCAGTACTTC. The chain employs TRBV20-1 and TRBJ2-7; 11 bases fit TRBD2. The CDR3 loop spans 11 amino acids. Germline V gives CDR1 DFQATT, CDR2 SNEGSKA (reference sequence).

This chain joins TRBV11-3 and TRBJ2-2; 8 bases agree with TRBD1. This CDR3 comprises 15 residues. With 5 bases clipped from V and 1 base from J, the junction kept 3 bases outside the gene matches. Germline V lookup: CDR1 SGHNT, CDR2 YENEEA. The CDR3 DNA follows: TGTGCCAGCAGCCGAGGGACAGGGAACACCGGGGAGCTGTTTTTT. This codes for CASSRGTGNTGELFF.

In this sample, this clonotype turned up a few times. The chain has TRBV7-8 and TRBJ1-5; D is unresolved. The V gene lost 8 bases and the J gene lost 4 bases, with 9 bases spanning the gap. This CDR3 is built from 12 residues. Germline loops: CDR1 SGHVS, CDR2 FQNEAQ. CDR3 nucleotides: TGTGCCAGCCGGTTGGGGAATCAGCCCCAGCATTTT. It yields the protein CASRLGNQPQHF.